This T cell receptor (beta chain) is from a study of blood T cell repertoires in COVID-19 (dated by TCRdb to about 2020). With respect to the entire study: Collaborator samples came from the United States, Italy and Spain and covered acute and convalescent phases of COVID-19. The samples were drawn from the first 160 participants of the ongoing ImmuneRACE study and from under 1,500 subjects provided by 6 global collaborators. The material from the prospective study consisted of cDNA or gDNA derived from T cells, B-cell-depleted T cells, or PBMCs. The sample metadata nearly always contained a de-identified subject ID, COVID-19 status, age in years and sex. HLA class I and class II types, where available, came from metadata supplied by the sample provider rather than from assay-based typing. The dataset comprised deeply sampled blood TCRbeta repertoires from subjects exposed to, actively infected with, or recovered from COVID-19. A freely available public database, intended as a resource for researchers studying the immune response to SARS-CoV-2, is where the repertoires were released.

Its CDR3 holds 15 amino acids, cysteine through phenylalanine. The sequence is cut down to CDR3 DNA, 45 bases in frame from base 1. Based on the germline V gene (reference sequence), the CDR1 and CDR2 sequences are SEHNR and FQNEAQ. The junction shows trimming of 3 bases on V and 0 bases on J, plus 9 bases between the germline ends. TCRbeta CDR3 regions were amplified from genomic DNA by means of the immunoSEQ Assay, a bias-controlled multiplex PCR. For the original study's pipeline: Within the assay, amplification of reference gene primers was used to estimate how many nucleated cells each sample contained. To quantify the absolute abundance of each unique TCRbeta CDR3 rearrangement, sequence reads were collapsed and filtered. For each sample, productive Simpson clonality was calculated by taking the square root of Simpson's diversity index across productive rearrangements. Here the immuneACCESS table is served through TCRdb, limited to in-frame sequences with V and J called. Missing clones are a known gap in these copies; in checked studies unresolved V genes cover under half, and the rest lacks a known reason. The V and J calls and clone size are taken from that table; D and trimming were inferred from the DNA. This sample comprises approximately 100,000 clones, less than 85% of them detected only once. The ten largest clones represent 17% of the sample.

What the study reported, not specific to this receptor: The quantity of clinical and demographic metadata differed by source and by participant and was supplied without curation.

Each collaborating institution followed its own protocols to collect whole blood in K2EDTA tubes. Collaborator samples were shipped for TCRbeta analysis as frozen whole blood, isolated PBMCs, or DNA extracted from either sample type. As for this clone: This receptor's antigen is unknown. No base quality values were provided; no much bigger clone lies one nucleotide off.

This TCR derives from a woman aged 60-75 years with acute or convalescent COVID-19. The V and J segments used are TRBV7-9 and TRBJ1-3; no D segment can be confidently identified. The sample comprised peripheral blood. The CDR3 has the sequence CASSFFSSSGNTIYF. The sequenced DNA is TGTGCCAGCAGCTTCTTTTCTAGCTCTGGAAACACCATATATTTT. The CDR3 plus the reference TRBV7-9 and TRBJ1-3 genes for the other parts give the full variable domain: DTGVSQNPRHKITKRGQNVTFRCDPISEHNRLYWYRQTLGQGPEFLTYFQNEAQLEKSRLLSDRFSAERPKGSFSTLEIQRTEQGDSAMYLCASSFFSSSGNTIYFGEGSWLTVV.